The 9 T cell receptor beta chains given below trace back to one sample, sequenced in a study of cytotoxic CD8 clonotypes in ibrutinib-treated CLL. Sequencing was performed with immunoSEQ multiplex PCR; in TCRdb, only in-frame clones are kept and a portion is missing. Here the sample spans 300,000 to 400,000 clones, about 61% being singletons. Here the sequenced sample was PBMCs, taken after 36 months of ibrutinib treatment. The origin of the receptors is a human donor with chronic lymphocytic leukemia.

The V and J genes are TRBV15 and TRBJ1-5; 9 bases agree with TRBD1. This CDR3 contains 18 residues. Germline assignment: CDR1 LNHNV and CDR2 YYDKDF (reference sequence). With V trimmed by 3 bases and J by 7 bases, 16 bases remained unmatched. In DNA form, the CDR3 reads TGTGCCACCAGCAGCCGAACCATAAAAGGACAGGGGAGGCAGCCCCAGCATTTT. Translating it yields CATSSRTIKGQGRQPQHF.

The rearrangement joins TRBV27 to TRBJ2-2; TRBD2 matches at 7 bases. The CDR3 has 12 amino acids. The germline gives CDR1 MNHEY, CDR2 SMNVEV (reference sequence). The V and J ends lost 8 bases and 8 bases, in that order; junction bases with no gene match: 5. The CDR3 DNA follows: TGTGCCAGCGTAGCGGGTGCTGGGGAGCTGTTTTTT. Protein sequence: CASVAGAGELFF.

V gene TRBV7-2 combines with J gene TRBJ2-5, with 12 bases lining up with TRBD2. V shed 5 bases, J shed 5 bases, and the junction held 15 bases outside the gene matches. The CDR3 is made up of 18 amino acids. Per the germline V gene, CDR1 is SGHTA and CDR2 is FQGNSA. This chain's CDR3 is CASSPRGTSGRRGETQYF. The CDR3 DNA is TGTGCCAGCAGCCCCAGGGGTACTAGCGGGAGGAGAGGCGAGACCCAGTACTTC. The whole variable domain, remainder taken from reference TRBV7-2 and TRBJ2-5, is GAGVSQSPSNKVTEKGKDVELRCDPISGHTALYWYRQSLGQGLEFLIYFQGNSAPDKSGLPSDRFSAERTGGSVSTLTIQRTQQEDSAVYLCASSPRGTSGRRGETQYFGPGTRLLVL.

The CDR3 region is CASSPGFSGANVLTF. For the CDR3, the DNA is TGTGCCAGCAGCCCAGGGTTCTCTGGGGCCAACGTCCTGACTTTC. The chain is built from TRBV7-2 and TRBJ2-6; weak D call: TRBD1 (5 bases). From germline, CDR1 is SGHTA and CDR2 FQGNSA. The CDR3 extends over 15 amino acids. V lost 5 bases to trimming and J lost 0 bases, with 8 bases between them.

This clone was counted only a few times. The chain joins TRBV2 to TRBJ2-1; D uncertain. This CDR3 comprises 15 residues. Deletions cut 6 bases from V and 0 bases from J, with 12 bases between. Germline V gene sequence: CDR1 SNHLY, CDR2 FYNNEI. CDR3: CASSPITASYNEQFF. CDR3 coding DNA: TGTGCCAGCAGCCCAATAACTGCCTCCTACAATGAGCAGTTCTTC.

This chain links TRBV28 with TRBJ1-2, with TRBD1 matching over 9 bases. The CDR3 totals 14 residues. Germline V lookup: CDR1 MDHEN, CDR2 SYDVKM. V dropped 8 bases and J dropped 8; count of bases not matched to a gene: 12. CDR3 residues: CASGRRDRVFGYTF. In DNA, the CDR3 is TGTGCCAGCGGAAGACGGGACAGGGTTTTCGGCTACACCTTC.

This clone was seen more than once but under ten times. The chain couples TRBV7-2 to TRBJ1-2, with D tentatively TRBD1 (5 bases). V gave up 5 bases and J gave up 2 bases, with 6 bases separating them. The CDR3 runs to 12 residues. In germline, CDR1 is SGHTA, CDR2 FQGNSA. The CDR3 loop reads CASSRGNYGYTF. The CDR3 nucleotides read TGTGCCAGCAGCAGGGGAAACTATGGCTACACCTTC.

The chain couples TRBV18 to TRBJ1-1, with a possible D match to TRBD1 (5 bases). V dropped 3 bases and J dropped 4 bases, with 15 bases sitting between them. CDR3 length: 15 residues. Looked up from germline, CDR1 is KGHSH and CDR2 is LQKENI. CDR3 sequence reads: CASSPRTGPITEAFF. CDR3 in DNA: TGTGCCAGCTCACCCCGGACGGGACCCATCACTGAAGCTTTCTTT. Together with reference TRBV18 and TRBJ1-1, the CDR3 gives the full variable domain: NAGVMQNPRHLVRRRGQEARLRCSPMKGHSHVYWYRQLPEEGLKFMVYLQKENIIDESGMPKERFSAEFPKEGPSILRIQQVVRGDSAAYFCASSPRTGPITEAFFGQGTRLTVV.

For the CDR3, the DNA is TGTGCCAGCAGCTTAGTTTATGAGGGTTCCTACGAGCAGTACTTC. This encodes CASSLVYEGSYEQYF. The chain joins TRBV7-6 to TRBJ2-7, with a possible D match to TRBD2 (5 bases). The V end lost 1 base, the J end lost 1 base, and 11 bases lay between the germline ends. CDR3 length equals 15 residues. Germline assignment: CDR1 SGHVS and CDR2 FNYEAQ.